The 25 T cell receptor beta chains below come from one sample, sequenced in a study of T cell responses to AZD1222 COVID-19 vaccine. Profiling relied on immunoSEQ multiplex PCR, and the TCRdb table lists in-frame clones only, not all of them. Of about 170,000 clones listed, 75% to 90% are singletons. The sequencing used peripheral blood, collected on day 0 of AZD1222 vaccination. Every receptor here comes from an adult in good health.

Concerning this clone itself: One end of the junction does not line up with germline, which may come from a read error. The CDR3 DNA reads as TGTGCCAGCAGGTTAGATGGGGGAAGTGGCACTGAAGCTTTCTTT. Translation: CASRLDGGSGTEAFF. J is TRBJ1-1 and V is TRBV7-2; possibly TRBD1 for D (5 bases). The length of the CDR3 is 15 residues. Germline-derived CDR1 and CDR2 are SGHTA and FQGNSA. Using reference TRBV7-2 and TRBJ1-1 for the parts outside the CDR3, the full variable domain is GAGVSQSPSNKVTEKGKDVELRCDPISGHTALYWYRQSLGQGLEFLIYFQGNSAPDKSGLPSDRFSAERTGGSVSTLTIQRTQQEDSAVYLCASRLDGGSGTEAFFGQGTRLTVV.

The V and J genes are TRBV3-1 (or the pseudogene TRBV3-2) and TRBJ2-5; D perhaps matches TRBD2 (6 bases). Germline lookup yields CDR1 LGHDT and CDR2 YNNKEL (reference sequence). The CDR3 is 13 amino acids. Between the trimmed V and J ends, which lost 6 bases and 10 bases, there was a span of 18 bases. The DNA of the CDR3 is TGTGCCAGCAGACGGGACTCCGCCGGGGACCAGTACTTC. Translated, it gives CASRRDSAGDQYF.

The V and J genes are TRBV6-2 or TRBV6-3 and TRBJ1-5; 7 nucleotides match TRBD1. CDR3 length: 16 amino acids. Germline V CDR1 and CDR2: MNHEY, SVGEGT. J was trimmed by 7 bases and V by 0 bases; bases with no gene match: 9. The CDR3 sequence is CASSYSRAGGRQPQHF. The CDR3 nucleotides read TGTGCCAGCAGTTACTCGAGGGCAGGGGGACGGCAGCCCCAGCATTTT.

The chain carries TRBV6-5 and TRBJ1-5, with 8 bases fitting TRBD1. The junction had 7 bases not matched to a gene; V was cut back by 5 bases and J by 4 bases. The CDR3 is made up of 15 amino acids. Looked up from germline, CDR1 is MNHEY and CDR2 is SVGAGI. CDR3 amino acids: CASSKPTGDNQPQHF. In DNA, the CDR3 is TGTGCCAGCAGTAAACCGACAGGGGATAATCAGCCCCAGCATTTT.

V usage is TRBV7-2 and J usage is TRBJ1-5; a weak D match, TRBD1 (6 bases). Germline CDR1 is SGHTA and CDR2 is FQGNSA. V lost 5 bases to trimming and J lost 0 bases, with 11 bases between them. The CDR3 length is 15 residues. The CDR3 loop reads CASSAGQHSNQPQHF. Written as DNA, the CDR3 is TGTGCCAGCAGCGCAGGACAGCATAGCAATCAGCCCCAGCATTTT.

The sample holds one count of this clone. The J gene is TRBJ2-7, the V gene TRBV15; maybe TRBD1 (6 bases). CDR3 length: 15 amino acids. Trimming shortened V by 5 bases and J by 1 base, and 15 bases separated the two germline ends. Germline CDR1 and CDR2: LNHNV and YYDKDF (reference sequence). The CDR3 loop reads CATSFNTGSSYEQYF. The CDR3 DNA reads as TGTGCCACCAGCTTTAATACAGGGTCATCCTACGAGCAGTACTTC.

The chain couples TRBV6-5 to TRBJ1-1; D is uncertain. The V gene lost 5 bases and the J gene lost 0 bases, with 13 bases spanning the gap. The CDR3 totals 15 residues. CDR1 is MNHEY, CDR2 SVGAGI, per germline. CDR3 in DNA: TGTGCCAGCAGTCGAACCGGCAGGATGAACACTGAAGCTTTCTTT. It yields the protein CASSRTGRMNTEAFF.

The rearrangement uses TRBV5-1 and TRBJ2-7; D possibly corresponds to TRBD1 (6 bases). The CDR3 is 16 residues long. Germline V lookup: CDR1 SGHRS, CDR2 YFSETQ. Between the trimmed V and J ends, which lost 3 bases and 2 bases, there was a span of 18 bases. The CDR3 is CASSWQGWDAPYEQYF. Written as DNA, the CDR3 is TGCGCCAGCAGCTGGCAGGGGTGGGACGCTCCCTACGAGCAGTACTTC. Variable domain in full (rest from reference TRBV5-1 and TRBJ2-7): KAGVTQTPRYLIKTRGQQVTLSCSPISGHRSVSWYQQTPGQGLQFLFEYFSETQRNKGNFPGRFSGRQFSNSRSEMNVSTLELGDSALYLCASSWQGWDAPYEQYFGPGTRLTVT.

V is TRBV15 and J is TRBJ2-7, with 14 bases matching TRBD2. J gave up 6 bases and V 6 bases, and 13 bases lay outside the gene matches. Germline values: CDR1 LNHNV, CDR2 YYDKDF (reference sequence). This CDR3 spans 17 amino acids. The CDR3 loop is CATRNRGGLAGVGEQYF. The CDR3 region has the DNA TGTGCCACCAGAAACCGGGGGGGACTAGCGGGAGTGGGCGAGCAGTACTTC.

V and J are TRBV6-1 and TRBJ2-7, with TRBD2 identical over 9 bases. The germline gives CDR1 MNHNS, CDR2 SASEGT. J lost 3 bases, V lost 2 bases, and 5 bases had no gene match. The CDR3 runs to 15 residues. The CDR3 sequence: CASSEIRLAVYEQYF. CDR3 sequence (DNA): TGTGCCAGCAGTGAAATCAGACTAGCGGTCTACGAGCAGTACTTC.

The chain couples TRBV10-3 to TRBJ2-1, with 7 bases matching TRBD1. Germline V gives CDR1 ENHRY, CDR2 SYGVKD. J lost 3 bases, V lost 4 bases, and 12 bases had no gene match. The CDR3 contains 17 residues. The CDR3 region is CAISGSPETGIYNEQFF. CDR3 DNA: TGTGCCATCAGTGGTAGCCCGGAGACAGGGATCTACAATGAGCAGTTCTTC.

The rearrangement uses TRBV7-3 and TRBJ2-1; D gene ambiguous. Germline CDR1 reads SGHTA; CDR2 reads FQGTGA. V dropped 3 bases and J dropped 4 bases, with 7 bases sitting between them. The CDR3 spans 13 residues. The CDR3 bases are TGTGCCAGCAGCTTCGACAATTACAATGAGCAGTTCTTC. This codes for CASSFDNYNEQFF.

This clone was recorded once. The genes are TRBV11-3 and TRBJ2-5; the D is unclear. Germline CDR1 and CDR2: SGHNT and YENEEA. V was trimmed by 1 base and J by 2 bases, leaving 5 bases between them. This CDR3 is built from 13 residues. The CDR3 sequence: CASSLGAQETQYF. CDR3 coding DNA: TGTGCCAGCAGCTTAGGAGCACAAGAGACCCAGTACTTC.

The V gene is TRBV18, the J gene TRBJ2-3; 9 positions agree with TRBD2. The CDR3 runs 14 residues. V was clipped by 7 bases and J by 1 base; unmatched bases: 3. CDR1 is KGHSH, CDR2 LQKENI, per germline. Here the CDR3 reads CASYLAGGTDTQYF. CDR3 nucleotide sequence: TGTGCCAGCTACTTAGCGGGAGGCACAGATACGCAGTATTTT.

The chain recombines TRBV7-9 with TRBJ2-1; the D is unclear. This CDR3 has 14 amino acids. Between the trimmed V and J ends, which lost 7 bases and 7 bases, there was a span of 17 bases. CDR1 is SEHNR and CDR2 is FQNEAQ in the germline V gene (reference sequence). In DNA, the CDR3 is TGTGCCAGCACCAAATATTCGGGTTCGAATGAGCAGTTCTTC. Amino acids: CASTKYSGSNEQFF.

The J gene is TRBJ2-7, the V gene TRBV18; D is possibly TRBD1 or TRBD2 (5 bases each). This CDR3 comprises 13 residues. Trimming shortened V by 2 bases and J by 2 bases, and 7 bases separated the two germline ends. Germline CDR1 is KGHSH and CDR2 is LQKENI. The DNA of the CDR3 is TGTGCCAGCTCACCAGGGACGACCTACGAGCAGTACTTC. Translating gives CASSPGTTYEQYF. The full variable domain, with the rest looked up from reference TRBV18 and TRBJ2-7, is NAGVMQNPRHLVRRRGQEARLRCSPMKGHSHVYWYRQLPEEGLKFMVYLQKENIIDESGMPKERFSAEFPKEGPSILRIQQVVRGDSAAYFCASSPGTTYEQYFGPGTRLTVT.

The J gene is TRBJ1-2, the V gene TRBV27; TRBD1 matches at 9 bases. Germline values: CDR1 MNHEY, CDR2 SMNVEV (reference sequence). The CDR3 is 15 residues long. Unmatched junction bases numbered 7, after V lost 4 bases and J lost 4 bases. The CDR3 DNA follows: TGTGCCAGCAGTTCTACAGGGGGCCTTAGCTATGGCTACACCTTC. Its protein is CASSSTGGLSYGYTF.

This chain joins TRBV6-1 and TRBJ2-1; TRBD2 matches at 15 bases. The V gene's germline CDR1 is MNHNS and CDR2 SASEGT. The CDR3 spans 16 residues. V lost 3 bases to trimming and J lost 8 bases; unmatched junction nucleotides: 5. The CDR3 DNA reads TGTGCCAGCAGTGACCCCGGACTAGCGGGAGGGTATGAGCAGTTCTTC. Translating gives CASSDPGLAGGYEQFF.

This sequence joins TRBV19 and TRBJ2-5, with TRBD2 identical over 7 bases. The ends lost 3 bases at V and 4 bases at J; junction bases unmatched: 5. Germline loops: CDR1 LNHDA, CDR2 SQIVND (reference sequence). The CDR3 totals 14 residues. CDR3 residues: CASSITGGLETQYF. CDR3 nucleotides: TGTGCCAGTAGTATCACGGGAGGCCTAGAGACCCAGTACTTC. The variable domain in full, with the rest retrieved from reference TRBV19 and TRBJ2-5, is DGGITQSPKYLFRKEGQNVTLSCEQNLNHDAMYWYRQDPGQGLRLIYYSQIVNDFQKGDIAEGYSVSREKKESFPLTVTSAQKNPTAFYLCASSITGGLETQYFGPGTRLLVL.

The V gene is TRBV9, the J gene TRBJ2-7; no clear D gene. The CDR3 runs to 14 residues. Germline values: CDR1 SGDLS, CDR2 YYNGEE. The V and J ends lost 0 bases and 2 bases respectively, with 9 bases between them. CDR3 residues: CASSVEQTPYEQYF. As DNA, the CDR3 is TGTGCCAGCAGCGTAGAACAGACCCCCTACGAGCAGTACTTC.

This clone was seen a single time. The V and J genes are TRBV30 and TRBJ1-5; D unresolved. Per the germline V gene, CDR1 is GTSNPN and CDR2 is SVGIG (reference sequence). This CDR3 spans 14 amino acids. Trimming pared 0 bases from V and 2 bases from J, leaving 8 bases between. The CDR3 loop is CAWSVSLGNQPQHF. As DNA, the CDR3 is TGTGCCTGGAGTGTTAGCTTAGGCAATCAGCCCCAGCATTTT.

The CDR3 is CASSIFDGGNYGYTF. DNA of the CDR3: TGTGCCAGTAGTATATTCGACGGGGGCAACTATGGCTACACCTTC. The chain is built from TRBV19 and TRBJ1-2, with TRBD1 as a possible D gene (6 bases). Germline assignment: CDR1 LNHDA and CDR2 SQIVND (reference sequence). Trimming left V 2 bases short and J 2 bases short, with 12 bases between. CDR3 length equals 15 residues.

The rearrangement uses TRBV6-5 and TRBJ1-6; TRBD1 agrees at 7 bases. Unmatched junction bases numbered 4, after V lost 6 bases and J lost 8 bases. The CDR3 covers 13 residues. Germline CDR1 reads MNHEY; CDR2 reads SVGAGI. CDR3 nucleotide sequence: TGTGCCAGCAGGGGACAGCGAGATTCACCCCTCCACTTT. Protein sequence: CASRGQRDSPLHF.

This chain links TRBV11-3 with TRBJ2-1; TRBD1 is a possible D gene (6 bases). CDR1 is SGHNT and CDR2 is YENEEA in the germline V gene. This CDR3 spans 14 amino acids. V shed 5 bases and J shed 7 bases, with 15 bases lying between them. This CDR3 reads CASSQGHPGNEQFF. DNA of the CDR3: TGTGCCAGCAGCCAGGGACACCCAGGGAATGAGCAGTTCTTC. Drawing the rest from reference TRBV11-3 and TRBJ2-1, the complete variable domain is EAGVVQSPRYKIIEKKQPVAFWCNPISGHNTLYWYLQNLGQGPELLIRYENEEAVDDSQLPKDRFSAERLKGVDSTLKIQPAELGDSAVYLCASSQGHPGNEQFFGPGTRLTVL.

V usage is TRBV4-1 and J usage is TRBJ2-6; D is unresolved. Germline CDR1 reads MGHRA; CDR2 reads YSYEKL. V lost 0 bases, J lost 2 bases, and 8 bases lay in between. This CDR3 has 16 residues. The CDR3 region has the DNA TGCGCCAGCAGCCAAGACCGGCCCGCTGGGGCCAACGTCCTGACTTTC. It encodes CASSQDRPAGANVLTF.